This T cell receptor (beta chain) was recorded in a study of regulatory T cells in long-lasting Graves disease. For the study at large: Antithyroid drug use was under 3 months in newly diagnosed Graves' patients. Study outcomes and limitations: Persistent Graves' patients showed a TCR diversity that was lower than that of newly diagnosed ones.

In this sample, this clonotype turned up many times. As yet, its antigen is unknown. Time point defined: newly diagnosed GD, antithyroid drugs for less than 3 months. There was RNA extracted from PBMCs, and the TCR library was made from it. The J segment lost 5 bases and the V segment lost 6 bases, leaving 16 bases of the junction unmatched. The germline CDR1 and CDR2 sequences are MDHEN and SYDVKM. This CDR3 is 18 amino acids long. The authors built TCR beta libraries using iRepertoire HTBI primers and Arm-PCR of CDR3 regions. TCRdb processed the multiplex PCR reads anew with MiXCR; each CDR3 protein has one entry. The table lists 300,000 to 400,000 distinct CDR3 sequences, over 15% of them singletons. The sample was also reused in another study, on T cells in Graves' hyperthyroidism and ophthalmopathy. That investigation notes: Uncontrolled infection, other autoimmune disease, pregnancy or lactation led to exclusion. Ophthalmopathy and stable hyperthyroidism were separated by a 13 V-J model.

The V gene is TRBV28, the J gene TRBJ2-2; TRBD2 agrees at 9 bases. The source was peripheral blood mononuclear cells (PBMCs), collected at new diagnosis, from a patient treated with antithyroid drugs. The sequence was obtained from a man aged 40-55 years with Graves disease. CDR3 sequence reads: CASRKGLAGTDGTGELFF. CDR3 sequence (DNA): TGTGCCAGCAGGAAAGGGCTAGCGGGAACTGACGGGACCGGGGAGCTGTTTTTT.